Sequencing of this T cell receptor beta chain was carried out in a study of blood T cell repertoires in COVID-19. The V end was cut by 3 bases, the J end by 3 bases, with 20 bases between. The CDR3 is 17 residues long. CDR1 is SNHLY, CDR2 FYNNEI, per germline. The assay was immunoSEQ multiplex PCR, and TCRdb's table has in-frame clones only and misses some. The repertoire holds under 400,000 clones, with more than 70% as singletons. This receptor was taken from a woman aged 30 to 39 with COVID-19, enrolled during active disease. This rearrangement joins TRBV2 to TRBJ1-2; the D gene is possibly TRBD1 (6 bases). The sequenced material came from peripheral blood. CDR3 nucleotides: TGTGCCAGCAGTGATGGGGGCTTCCGGGTGGGGGACTATGGCTACACCTTC. It yields the protein CASSDGGFRVGDYGYTF.